The 5 T cell receptor beta chains presented below share a single source sample, sequenced in a study of CD4 T cells in relation to SARS-CoV-2 and coronaviruses. The table came from immunoSEQ multiplex PCR; TCRdb's copy has only in-frame clones and leaves some out. This table has 30,000 to 45,000 clones, about four fifths appearing once. Their antigens are not known. The material sequenced was naive CD4+ T cells from PBMCs, cultured in vitro. Stated subset: naive CD4+ T cells isolated by negative enrichment. The receptors originated from an adult with COVID-19.

This clone appeared a single time. The rearrangement joins TRBV3-1 (or the pseudogene TRBV3-2) to TRBJ2-3; D possibly corresponds to TRBD2 (6 bases). V was clipped by 4 bases and J by 0 bases, with 14 bases between them. This CDR3 has 16 amino acids. Germline V CDR1 and CDR2: LGHDT, YNNKEL (reference sequence). CDR3 in DNA: TGTGCCAGCAGCCCTCTAGCGTACCCTAGCACAGATACGCAGTATTTT. Translated: CASSPLAYPSTDTQYF.

The genes are TRBV30 and TRBJ1-5, with D perhaps TRBD1 (5 bases). The V end was cut by 0 bases, the J end by 2 bases, with 5 bases between. From germline, CDR1 is GTSNPN and CDR2 SVGIG (reference sequence). The CDR3 has 13 amino acids. CDR3 coding DNA: TGTGCCTGGAGTGTAGGGGGCAATCAGCCCCAGCATTTT. Translation: CAWSVGGNQPQHF.

V gene TRBV14 combines with J gene TRBJ2-7; 7 nucleotides match TRBD2. The J segment lost 7 bases and the V segment lost 3 bases, leaving 9 bases of the junction unmatched. Looked up from germline, CDR1 is SGHDN and CDR2 is FVKESK. The CDR3 extends over 14 amino acids. The CDR3 region has the DNA TGTGCCAGCAGCCACTTGCCGGGAGGTTGGGAGCAGTACTTC. It encodes CASSHLPGGWEQYF.

A few counts support this clone. V and J are TRBV5-1 and TRBJ2-2, with a possible D match to TRBD2 (5 bases). The V end was cut by 4 bases, the J end by 4 bases, with 8 bases between. There are 13 residues in the CDR3. CDR1 and CDR2 from the germline V gene are SGHRS and YFSETQ. CDR3 DNA: TGCGCCAGCAGCCGGACTGGCACCGGGGAGCTGTTTTTT. This translates into CASSRTGTGELFF.

The chain couples TRBV24-1 to TRBJ2-1; the D gene is possibly TRBD1 (6 bases). This CDR3 is 12 amino acids long. The V gene's germline CDR1 is KGHDR and CDR2 SFDVKD. V was shortened by 2 bases and J by 14 bases, with 12 bases between the two germline ends. Here the CDR3 reads CATSDYREQEFF. As DNA, the CDR3 is TGTGCCACCAGTGATTACAGGGAGCAGGAGTTCTTC.